Listed here are 26 T cell receptor beta chains from one sample, sequenced in a study of CXCR3-negative and CXCR3-positive naive CD8 T cells. The libraries of TRB cDNA were prepared using 5' RACE with UMI labels. For each CDR3 protein, TCRdb gives one entry from its re-call of the 5' RACE reads, without DNA. This repertoire comprises about 130,000 distinct CDR3 sequences; its ten largest clones make up approximately 0.29%. The sequencing input was naive CXCR3- CD8+ T cells from blood. Subset: CD45RO-CCR7+CD27+CD95- naive CD8+ T cells lacking CXCR3 (TNR3-). These receptors were obtained from a human donor in good health. Some clones in this sample may be carry-over from other donors' samples.

V and J are TRBV6-5 and TRBJ2-1; the TCRdb D gene call, TRBD1, has no DNA to confirm it. This CDR3 is 16 amino acids long. The germline CDR1 and CDR2 sequences are MNHEY and SVGAGI. The chain's CDR3 is CASRVHGDSSYNEQFF.

This rearrangement joins TRBV4-1 to TRBJ1-5; TCRdb names TRBD1, which stays unverified in the absence of DNA. The CDR3 spans 13 residues. The germline gives CDR1 MGHRA, CDR2 YSYEKL. This chain's CDR3 is CASSSGRAQPQHF.

The genes are TRBV29-1 and TRBJ2-7; absent DNA, TCRdb's TRBD2 call cannot be checked. In germline, CDR1 is SQVTM, CDR2 ANQGSEA. The CDR3 is 14 amino acids. This CDR3 is CSVLLSGVGYEQYF.

The chain joins TRBV28 to TRBJ2-2; TCRdb names TRBD2, which stays unverified in the absence of DNA. Germline values: CDR1 MDHEN, CDR2 SYDVKM. The CDR3 is made up of 15 amino acids. CDR3 loop: CASSFGLAGIGELFF.

The chain links TRBV7-9 to TRBJ2-3. This CDR3 comprises 14 residues. Germline V gene sequence: CDR1 SEHNR, CDR2 FQNEAQ (reference sequence). The CDR3 reads CASSFRRSTDTQYF.

V gene TRBV27 combines with J gene TRBJ2-2; TCRdb names TRBD2, which stays unverified in the absence of DNA. There are 15 residues in the CDR3. Germline loops: CDR1 MNHEY, CDR2 SMNVEV (reference sequence). This chain's CDR3 is CASSPPGTNTGELFF.

This rearrangement joins TRBV7-9 to TRBJ2-7; TCRdb's D gene call, TRBD1, goes unchecked for lack of DNA. CDR3 length: 18 residues. The germline V gene encodes CDR1 SEHNR and CDR2 FQNEAQ (reference sequence). The CDR3 region is CASSLALITPGQGEEQYF.

This chain links TRBV27 with TRBJ1-1; the TCRdb D gene call, TRBD1, has no DNA to confirm it. CDR1 and CDR2 (germline): MNHEY, SMNVEV (reference sequence). CDR3 length equals 14 residues. This chain's CDR3 is CASSLRGTLTEAFF.

The J gene is TRBJ2-1, the V gene TRBV6-1; TCRdb's D gene call, TRBD2, goes unchecked for lack of DNA. The CDR3 contains 16 residues. Germline V CDR1 and CDR2: MNHNS, SASEGT. The CDR3 sequence: CASSEEPSGAYNEQFF.

The V and J genes are TRBV20-1 and TRBJ2-7; checking the TCRdb D call of TRBD2 is not possible without DNA. The germline gives CDR1 DFQATT, CDR2 SNEGSKA (reference sequence). The CDR3 consists of 15 residues. This CDR3 is CSAAGGRTRFNEQYF.

The chain combines TRBV13 with TRBJ2-6; TCRdb returns TRBD2, unconfirmable since there is no DNA. The CDR3 is 17 residues long. The germline gives CDR1 PRHDT, CDR2 FYEKMQ (reference sequence). CDR3 region: CASSLEEGNSGANVLTF.

The V and J genes are TRBV6-4 and TRBJ2-3; lacking DNA, the TRBD2 call made by TCRdb goes unchecked. Germline V CDR1 and CDR2: MRHNA, SNTAGT. The CDR3 sequence is 15 residues long. The CDR3: CASKETSGSTDTQYF.

This chain joins TRBV7-9 and TRBJ1-1. The CDR3 runs 11 residues. Germline V gives CDR1 SEHNR, CDR2 FQNEAQ (reference sequence). CDR3 in amino acids: CASSLLAEAFF.

The genes are TRBV6-2 or TRBV6-3 and TRBJ1-2. CDR3 size: 13 residues. Germline V gives CDR1 MNHEY, CDR2 SVGEGT. CDR3: CASRAGQYYGYTF.

The chain's CDR3 is CASSRSGLAEGQETQYF. The chain couples TRBV4-1 to TRBJ2-5; TCRdb names TRBD2, which stays unverified in the absence of DNA. The V gene's germline CDR1 is MGHRA and CDR2 YSYEKL. This CDR3 region has 17 residues.

The CDR3 spells CASSSRDILAKNIQYF. The rearrangement joins TRBV7-2 to TRBJ2-4; TCRdb outputs TRBD1, but without DNA this stays unchecked. The CDR3 is 16 residues long. Germline assignment: CDR1 SGHTA and CDR2 FQGNSA.

The rearrangement joins TRBV3-1 to TRBJ2-5; TCRdb selects TRBD1, and the lack of DNA leaves this call unchecked. This CDR3 contains 16 residues. Germline CDR1 LGHDT, CDR2 YNNKEL (reference sequence). The CDR3 protein is CASSQGFRGVGETQYF.

CDR3 protein: CASSTWDGTYEQYF. The chain is built from TRBV5-1 and TRBJ2-7; TCRdb outputs TRBD1, but without DNA this stays unchecked. Germline V gene sequence: CDR1 SGHRS, CDR2 YFSETQ. The CDR3 covers 14 residues. The complete variable domain, with remaining parts taken from reference TRBV5-1 and TRBJ2-7, reads KAGVTQTPRYLIKTRGQQVTLSCSPISGHRSVSWYQQTPGQGLQFLFEYFSETQRNKGNFPGRFSGRQFSNSRSEMNVSTLELGDSALYLCASSTWDGTYEQYFGPGTRLTVT.

V is TRBV6-5 and J is TRBJ1-2; the TRBD1 assignment by TCRdb is unverifiable without DNA. Germline loops: CDR1 MNHEY, CDR2 SVGAGI. This CDR3 has 15 residues. CDR3 loop: CASSYRLRGARGYTF.

The gene calls are TRBV20-1 and TRBJ2-1; the D call of TRBD1 rests on TCRdb alone, since no DNA is present to check it. The CDR3 is 16 amino acids. Germline assignment: CDR1 DFQATT and CDR2 SNEGSKA (reference sequence). The chain's CDR3 is CSARDIQEVNLNEQFF.

The V and J genes are TRBV4-1 and TRBJ2-2. Germline V gene lookup returns CDR1 MGHRA and CDR2 YSYEKL. This CDR3 comprises 14 residues. The CDR3 loop is CASSPGHNTGELFF.

V gene TRBV3-1 combines with J gene TRBJ1-2; no DNA is available, so the TRBD1 call from TCRdb remains unchecked. The length of the CDR3 is 16 residues. Germline loops: CDR1 LGHDT, CDR2 YNNKEL (reference sequence). The CDR3 protein is CASSPDRGVTNYGYTF.

This sequence joins TRBV27 and TRBJ2-7; checking the TCRdb D call of TRBD2 is not possible without DNA. CDR1 is MNHEY, CDR2 SMNVEV, per germline (reference sequence). The CDR3 is 14 amino acids. CDR3 residues: CASSSELACYEQYF.

The V and J genes are TRBV28 and TRBJ2-7; TCRdb proposes TRBD1, but this gene call is untestable without DNA. The CDR3 length is 18 residues. Germline V lookup: CDR1 MDHEN, CDR2 SYDVKM. This CDR3 is CASSSLFFDRGSSYEQYF.

V gene TRBV3-1 combines with J gene TRBJ2-7. This CDR3 is built from 14 residues. From germline, CDR1 is LGHDT and CDR2 YNNKEL (reference sequence). This CDR3 is CASSQGRTSYEQYF.

The chain employs TRBV12-3 or TRBV12-4 and TRBJ2-7; lacking DNA, the TRBD1 call made by TCRdb goes unchecked. The CDR3 is 14 residues long. CDR3 amino acids: CASSSTDGVVEQYF.